This T cell receptor beta chain was identified in a study of T cells in localized non-small cell lung cancer. Here immunoSEQ multiplex PCR was the method, and the copy in TCRdb shows in-frame clones only, minus some. The sample yields 30,000 to 45,000 clones, approximately 88% seen once. The CDR3 runs to 17 residues. The junction had 3 bases not matched to a gene; V was cut back by 1 base and J by 0 bases. Germline V gene sequence: CDR1 KGHSH, CDR2 LQKENI. Sequences were derived from peripheral blood, sampled before any cancer treatment. The J gene is TRBJ2-3, the V gene TRBV18; 11 nucleotides align to TRBD2. The TCR originated in a woman between 35 and 70 years old with stage I lung adenocarcinoma. The CDR3 DNA sequence: TGTGCCAGCTCACCACAGACTAGCGGGATTAGCACAGATACGCAGTATTTT. Translation: CASSPQTSGISTDTQYF.